The sequence of this T cell receptor beta chain was determined in a study of blood T cells in healthy people across ages. This clonotype was seen only a few times. Its matching antigen is unknown. Primed by a sample-barcoded 5' primer and a J-beta primer mix, a second PCR proceeded for about 6 to 11 cycles. Samples each returned at least 3 million CDR3-containing paired-end reads. A single record per CDR3 protein comes from TCRdb applying MiXCR to the 5' RACE reads. The data contain under 750,000 distinct CDR3 sequences, roughly 48% of them singletons. Whole-study findings and limits: There was a strong correlation between TCR beta diversity and naive T cell percentage. Observed TCR beta diversity per million T cells went down as age went up. This fall followed a roughly linear course with age.

This clonotype originated in a man aged 80 or over in good health. Material: blood.

CDR3: CASSVSSVSYNEQFF. CDR3 DNA: TGTGCCAGCAGCGTAAGCTCGGTCTCCTACAATGAGCAGTTCTTC. This chain connects TRBV9 to TRBJ2-1; the D is unclear. The CDR3 consists of 15 residues. V lost 1 base and J lost 0, with 8 bases in between. Germline loops: CDR1 SGDLS, CDR2 YYNGEE.